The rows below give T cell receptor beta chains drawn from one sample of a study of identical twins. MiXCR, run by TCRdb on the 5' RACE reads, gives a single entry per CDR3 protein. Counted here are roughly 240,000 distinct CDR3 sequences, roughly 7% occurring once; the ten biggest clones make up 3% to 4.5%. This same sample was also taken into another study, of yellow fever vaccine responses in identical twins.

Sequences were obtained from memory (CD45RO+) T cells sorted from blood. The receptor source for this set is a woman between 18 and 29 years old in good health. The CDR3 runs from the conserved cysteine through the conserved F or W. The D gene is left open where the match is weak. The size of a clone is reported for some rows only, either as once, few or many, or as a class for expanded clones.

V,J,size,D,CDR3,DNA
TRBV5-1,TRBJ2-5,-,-,CASSFQGYQETQYF,TGCGCCAGCAGCTTTCAGGGGTACCAAGAGACCCAGTACTTC
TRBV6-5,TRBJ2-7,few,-,CASSSGWAPDEQYF,TGTGCCAGCAGTTCGGGGTGGGCCCCGGACGAGCAGTACTTC
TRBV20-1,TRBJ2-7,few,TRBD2,CSAKAGVSYEQYF,TGCAGTGCTAAAGCGGGAGTGTCCTACGAGCAGTACTTC
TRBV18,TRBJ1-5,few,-,CASSPDRAWPQHF,TGTGCCAGCTCACCAGACCGGGCCTGGCCCCAGCATTTT
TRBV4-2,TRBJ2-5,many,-,CASSHLGPQETQYF,TGTGCCAGCAGCCACTTAGGACCTCAAGAGACCCAGTACTTC
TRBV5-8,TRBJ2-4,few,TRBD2,CASSLGAGGGKNIQYF,TGTGCCAGCAGCTTGGGTGCGGGAGGGGGCAAAAACATTCAGTACTTC
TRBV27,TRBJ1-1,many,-,CASIWVNTEAFF,TGTGCCAGCATATGGGTGAACACTGAAGCTTTCTTT
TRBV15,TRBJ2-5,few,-,CATSNSKQETQYF,TGTGCCACCAGCAACTCGAAGCAAGAGACCCAGTACTTC
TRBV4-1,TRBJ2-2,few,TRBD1,CASSQVKHRGFNTGELFF,TGCGCCAGCAGCCAAGTTAAACACAGGGGGTTTAACACCGGGGAGCTGTTTTTT
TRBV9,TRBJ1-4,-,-,CASSTRGGEREKLFF,TGTGCCAGCAGCACCCGGGGAGGGGAGCGTGAAAAACTGTTTTTT
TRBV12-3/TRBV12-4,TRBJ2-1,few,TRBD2,CASSLGGSGPFYNEQFF,TGTGCCAGCAGTTTGGGCGGGAGTGGCCCTTTCTACAATGAGCAGTTCTTC
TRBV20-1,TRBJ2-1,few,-,CSARDSQADNEQFF,TGCAGTGCAAGGGACTCTCAAGCCGACAATGAGCAGTTCTTC
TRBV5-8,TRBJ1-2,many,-,CASSGGNYGYTF,TGTGCCAGCAGCGGGGGGAACTATGGCTACACCTTC
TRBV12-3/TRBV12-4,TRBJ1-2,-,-,CASSLIGAANYGYTF,TGTGCCAGCAGTTTAATAGGGGCAGCTAACTATGGCTACACCTTC
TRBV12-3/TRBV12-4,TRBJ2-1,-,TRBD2,CASRRRGDLNYNEQFF,TGTGCCAGCCGGCGGCGGGGGGATTTAAACTACAATGAGCAGTTCTTC
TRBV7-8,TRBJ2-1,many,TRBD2,CASSLPSGGVRKEQFF,TGTGCCAGCAGCTTACCCAGCGGGGGGGTTAGAAAAGAGCAGTTCTTC
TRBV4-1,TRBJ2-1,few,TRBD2,CASSQGLAGRESYNEQFF,TGCGCCAGCAGCCAAGGACTAGCGGGGAGGGAGTCCTACAATGAGCAGTTCTTC
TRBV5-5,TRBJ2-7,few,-,CASSLDVAAVIYEQYF,TGTGCCAGCAGCTTGGACGTAGCGGCTGTGATCTACGAGCAGTACTTC
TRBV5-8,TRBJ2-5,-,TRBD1,CASSLFVLRQGFETQYF,TGTGCCAGCAGCTTGTTTGTCCTAAGACAGGGTTTTGAGACCCAGTACTTC
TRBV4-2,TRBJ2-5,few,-,CASSQDQSGTQYF,TGTGCCAGCAGCCAAGATCAAAGCGGGACCCAGTACTTC
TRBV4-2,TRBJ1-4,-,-,CASSHEGVKLFF,TGTGCCAGCAGCCACGAAGGGGTAAAACTGTTTTTT
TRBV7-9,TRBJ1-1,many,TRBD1,CASSSILQGGSEAFF,TGTGCCAGCAGCTCTATCTTACAGGGGGGGAGTGAAGCTTTCTTT
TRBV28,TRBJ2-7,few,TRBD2,CASSETGLSSYEQYF,TGTGCCAGCAGCGAGACGGGACTAAGCTCCTACGAGCAGTACTTC
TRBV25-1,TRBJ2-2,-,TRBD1,CASSNYRDRNTGELFF,TGTGCCAGCAGTAACTACCGGGACAGGAACACCGGGGAGCTGTTTTTT
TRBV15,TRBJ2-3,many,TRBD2,CATSRGTSGRSTDTQYF,TGTGCCACCAGCAGAGGGACTAGCGGGAGGTCCACAGATACGCAGTATTTT
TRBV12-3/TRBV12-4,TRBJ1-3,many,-,CASSFSNRISGNTIYF,TGTGCCAGCAGTTTCTCCAACAGGATCTCTGGAAACACCATATATTTT
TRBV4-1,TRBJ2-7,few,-,CASSQDKGDSYEQYF,TGCGCCAGCAGCCAGGATAAGGGCGACTCCTACGAGCAGTACTTC
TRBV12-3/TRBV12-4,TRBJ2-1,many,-,CASRVGNEQFF,TGTGCCAGCAGAGTTGGGAATGAGCAGTTCTTC
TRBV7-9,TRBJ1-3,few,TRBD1,CASQGAAPGNTIYF,TGTGCCAGCCAGGGGGCAGCGCCTGGAAACACCATATATTTT
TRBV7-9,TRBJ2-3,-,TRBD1,CAGSPRDRFRGTDTQYF,TGTGCCGGCAGCCCCCGGGACAGGTTCAGGGGTACAGATACGCAGTATTTT
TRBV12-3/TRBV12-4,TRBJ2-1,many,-,CASSLGEVRNEQFF,TGTGCCAGCAGTTTAGGGGAGGTGAGGAATGAGCAGTTCTTC
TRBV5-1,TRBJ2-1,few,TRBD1,CASSREDRGRNEQFF,TGCGCCAGCAGCAGAGAGGACAGGGGGCGCAATGAGCAGTTCTTC
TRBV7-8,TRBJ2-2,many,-,CASSLASGVGSGELFF,TGTGCCAGCAGCTTAGCGTCAGGTGTGGGGTCCGGGGAGCTGTTTTTT
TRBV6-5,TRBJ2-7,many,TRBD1,CASSSPGQGNEQYF,TGTGCCAGCAGTTCACCGGGACAGGGGAACGAGCAGTACTTC
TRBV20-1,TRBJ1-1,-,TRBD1,CSARGSGGAGAFF,TGCAGTGCTAGAGGGTCAGGGGGCGCAGGAGCTTTCTTT
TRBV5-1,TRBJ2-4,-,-,CASSLAGSSIQYF,TGCGCCAGCAGCTTAGCAGGGTCTAGCATTCAGTACTTC
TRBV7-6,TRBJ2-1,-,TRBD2,CASSLASGRFSYNEQFF,TGTGCCAGCAGCTTAGCTAGCGGGAGGTTCTCCTACAATGAGCAGTTCTTC
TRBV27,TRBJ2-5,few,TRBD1,CASSSSRDRGGETQYF,TGTGCCAGCAGTTCCTCCCGGGACAGGGGAGGAGAGACCCAGTACTTC
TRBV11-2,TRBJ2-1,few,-,CATLDRSSYNEQFF,TGTGCCACCTTAGACAGGAGCTCCTACAATGAGCAGTTCTTC
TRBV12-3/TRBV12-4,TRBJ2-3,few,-,CASSRRSAADTQYF,TGTGCCAGCAGCCGCAGATCCGCAGCAGATACGCAGTATTTT
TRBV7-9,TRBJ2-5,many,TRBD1,CASSLGRQGGETQYF,TGTGCCAGCAGCTTAGGTCGACAGGGTGGAGAGACCCAGTACTTC
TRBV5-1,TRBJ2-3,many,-,CASSWGAGGTDTQYF,TGCGCCAGCAGCTGGGGGGCAGGGGGCACAGATACGCAGTATTTT
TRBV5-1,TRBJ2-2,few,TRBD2,CASSPASGGNTGELFF,TGCGCCAGCAGTCCGGCTAGCGGGGGTAACACCGGGGAGCTGTTTTTT
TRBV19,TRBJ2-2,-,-,CASTVGQYTGELFF,TGTGCCAGTACCGTGGGGCAGTACACCGGGGAGCTGTTTTTT
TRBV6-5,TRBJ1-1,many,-,CASSYGNREHTEAFF,TGTGCCAGCAGTTACGGGAACAGGGAGCACACTGAAGCTTTCTTT
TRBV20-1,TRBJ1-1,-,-,CSAFAGNTEAFF,TGCAGTGCCTTCGCTGGTAACACTGAAGCTTTCTTT
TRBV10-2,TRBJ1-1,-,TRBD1,CASTGQAWGAEAFF,TGCGCCAGCACCGGACAGGCCTGGGGGGCTGAAGCTTTCTTT
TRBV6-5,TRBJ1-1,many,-,CASSLGAERAFF,TGTGCCAGCAGCCTCGGCGCCGAGAGAGCTTTCTTT
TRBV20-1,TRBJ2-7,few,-,CSARDMRELGAYYEQYF,TGCAGTGCTAGAGACATGAGGGAATTGGGGGCCTACTACGAGCAGTACTTC
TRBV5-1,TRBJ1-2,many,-,CASSSSGESYGYTF,TGCGCCAGCAGCTCGTCGGGGGAGAGCTATGGCTACACCTTC
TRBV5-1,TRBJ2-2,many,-,CASSLLGFTGELFF,TGCGCCAGCAGCTTGTTGGGTTTCACCGGGGAGCTGTTTTTT
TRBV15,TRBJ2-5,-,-,CATSRVGETQYF,TGTGCCACCAGCAGAGTTGGGGAGACCCAGTACTTC
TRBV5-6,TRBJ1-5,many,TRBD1,CASSWGGQGINQPQHF,TGTGCCAGCAGCTGGGGAGGACAGGGAATTAATCAGCCCCAGCATTTT
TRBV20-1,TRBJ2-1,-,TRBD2,CSARPRTNGRANEQFF,TGCAGTGCTCGACCCCGGACTAACGGGAGGGCCAATGAGCAGTTCTTC
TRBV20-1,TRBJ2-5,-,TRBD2,CSARGLAGEYQETQYF,TGCAGTGCTAGAGGACTAGCGGGGGAATACCAAGAGACCCAGTACTTC